The entry below gives a single T cell receptor (beta chain) sequence along with its context. Its specific antigen is unknown. It has no much larger one-base neighbor in the sample; base qualities were not kept. This specimen belongs to a study of blood T cell repertoires in COVID-19 (dated by TCRdb to between 2020 and 2021). Notes on the research overall: Samples from collaborators originated in the United States, Italy and Spain and spanned both the acute and convalescent phases of COVID-19. The repertoires were made available in a free public database intended to serve as a resource for research on the immune response to SARS-CoV-2. The dataset comprised deeply sampled blood TCRbeta repertoires from subjects exposed to, actively infected with, or recovered from COVID-19. Samples were obtained from the ongoing ImmuneRACE study (first 160 participants) and from 1,200 or so subjects provided by 6 global collaborators. The sample metadata nearly always contained a de-identified subject ID, COVID-19 status, age in years and sex. The material from the prospective study consisted of cDNA or gDNA derived from T cells, B-cell-depleted T cells, or PBMCs. HLA class I and class II types, where available, came from metadata supplied by the sample provider rather than from assay-based typing.

Broader findings and caveats from the paper: How much clinical and demographic metadata was included differed by source and by participant, and the metadata was provided uncurated.

Participants in the prospective study were enrolled through a virtual design, were aged roughly 18 to 100 years, and lived in 24 United States geographic areas. To assign participants to cohorts, the prospective study relied on clinical history that participants themselves reported in a screening survey and a study questionnaire. Recovered participants in ImmuneRACE Cohort 3 were defined as having two consecutive negative NP/OP PCR tests, clearance from a healthcare professional, or resolution of symptoms. In the prospective study, whole blood, serum and a nasopharyngeal or oropharyngeal swab were collected from each participant by mobile phlebotomists. Over a roughly 2-month period, participants in the prospective study had the option of providing additional blood draws and questionnaires. Before DNA extraction, prospective study blood samples were shipped either frozen or at room temperature.

The immunoSEQ Assay, a bias-controlled multiplex PCR, was used to amplify TCRbeta CDR3 regions from genomic DNA. Processing in the source paper ran as follows. Nucleated cell counts per sample were estimated from amplification of reference gene primers within the assay. To quantify the absolute abundance of each unique TCRbeta CDR3 rearrangement, sequence reads were collapsed and filtered. For each sample, productive Simpson clonality was calculated as the square root of Simpson's diversity index over productive rearrangements. TCRdb retrieved this table from immuneACCESS and kept in-frame rearrangements only. Not all clones are present; in checked studies, unresolved V genes account for under half, and no reason is known for the remainder. D and trimming come from the DNA, and the V and J calls and clone size come from that table. For this sample there are about 220,000 clones; 88% appear just once. The ten largest account for around 2.7% of the sample.

The germline V gene (reference sequence) gives CDR1 as SGHKS and CDR2 as YYEKEE. V has 4 bases trimmed and J has 1 base trimmed; junction bases matching no gene number 5. The CDR3, from cysteine to phenylalanine, totals 14 residues. Here the CDR3 DNA is all that survives: 42 bases in frame from base 1. The chain links TRBV5-5 with TRBJ2-7, and TRBD1 matches 7 of the central bases. The origin of this receptor is a woman in her thirties who had recovered from COVID-19. Sequenced sample: PBMCs or T cells enriched from blood (not recorded which). The CDR3 reads as follows: CASSPWTGSYEQYF. At the DNA level, the sequence is TGTGCCAGCAGCCCGTGGACAGGTTCCTACGAGCAGTACTTC.